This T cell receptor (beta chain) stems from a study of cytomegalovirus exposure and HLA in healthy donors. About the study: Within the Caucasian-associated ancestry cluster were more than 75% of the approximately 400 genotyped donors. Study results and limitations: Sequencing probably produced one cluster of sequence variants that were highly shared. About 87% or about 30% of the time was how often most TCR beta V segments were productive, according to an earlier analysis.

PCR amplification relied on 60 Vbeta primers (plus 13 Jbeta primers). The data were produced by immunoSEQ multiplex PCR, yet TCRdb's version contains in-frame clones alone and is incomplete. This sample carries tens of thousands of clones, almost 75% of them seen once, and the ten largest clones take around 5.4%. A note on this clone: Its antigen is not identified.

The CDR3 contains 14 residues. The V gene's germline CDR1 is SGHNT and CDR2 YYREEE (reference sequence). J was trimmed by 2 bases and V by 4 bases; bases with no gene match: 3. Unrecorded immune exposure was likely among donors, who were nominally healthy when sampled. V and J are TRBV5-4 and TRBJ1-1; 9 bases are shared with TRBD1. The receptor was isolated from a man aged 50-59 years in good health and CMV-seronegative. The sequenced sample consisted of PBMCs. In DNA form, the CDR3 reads TGTGCCAGCAGCGAGGGACAGGGAAACACTGAAGCTTTCTTT. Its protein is CASSEGQGNTEAFF.